One sample yielded the 21 T cell receptor beta chains listed below, sequenced in a study of T cells in Graves' hyperthyroidism and ophthalmopathy. RNA transcripts served as the template for amplifying TCR beta CDR3 regions. A set of HTBI primers served as the primers for a first-round RT-PCR of the TCR CDR3. TCRdb itself ran the multiplex PCR reads through MiXCR, one entry per CDR3 protein. The table has about 770,000 distinct CDR3 sequences, about 19% seen once. The sample was blood. These receptors all come from a woman in her forties or fifties with Graves' hyperthyroidism that later progressed to Graves' ophthalmopathy.

This clonotype was detected only a few times. The rearrangement joins TRBV20-1 to TRBJ2-2; TRBD2 might be the D (5 bases). V lost 5 bases and J lost 2, with 15 bases in between. Germline CDR1 and CDR2: DFQATT and SNEGSKA (reference sequence). The CDR3 contains 15 residues. The CDR3 spells CSAGVAGTNTGELFF. As DNA, the CDR3 is TGCAGTGCTGGTGTCGCGGGCACAAACACCGGGGAGCTGTTTTTT.

The chain carries TRBV19 and TRBJ1-2; tentatively, D is TRBD1 (6 bases). Deletions cut 3 bases from V and 2 bases from J, with 13 bases between. The CDR3 runs to 15 residues. Germline values: CDR1 LNHDA, CDR2 SQIVND (reference sequence). In DNA, the CDR3 is TGTGCCAGTAGTATTGCGGGGGGCGCGAACTATGGCTACACCTTC. Protein sequence: CASSIAGGANYGYTF.

In this sample, this clonotype turned up a few times. The V call is TRBV2, the J call TRBJ1-4; D gene unclear. CDR1 is SNHLY and CDR2 is FYNNEI in the germline V gene. The CDR3 contains 13 residues. The germline V and J ends were trimmed by 8 bases and 7 bases, with 14 bases remaining between them. The CDR3 DNA is TGTGCCAGCCATAGTTTCTCAAGTGAAAAACTGTTTTTT. Its translation: CASHSFSSEKLFF. Full variable domain (rest looked up from reference TRBV2 and TRBJ1-4): EPEVTQTPSHQVTQMGQEVILRCVPISNHLYFYWYRQILGQKVEFLVSFYNNEISEKSEIFDDQFSVERPDGSNFTLKIRSTKLEDSAMYFCASHSFSSEKLFFGSGTQLSVL.

Remarks on this clonotype: This sequence may be a read error, since a much larger clone differs from it by one base. V is TRBV13 and J is TRBJ1-5; the match to TRBD1 covers 8 bases. Per germline, CDR1 PRHDT and CDR2 FYEKMQ (reference sequence). This CDR3 is built from 18 residues. This chain's CDR3 is CANSFRTGRASGNQPQHF. CDR3 in DNA: TGTGCCAACAGCTTCCGGACAGGGAGAGCATCTGGCAATCAGCCCCAGCATTTT.

This clonotype was detected a few times. The rearrangement joins TRBV10-3 to TRBJ1-1; tentatively, D is TRBD1 (5 bases). There are 14 residues in the CDR3. V lost 2 bases and J lost 0, with 7 bases in between. The germline V gene encodes CDR1 ENHRY and CDR2 SYGVKD. Written as DNA, the CDR3 is TGTGCCATCAGTGAGGGGGACCTGAACACTGAAGCTTTCTTT. It yields the protein CAISEGDLNTEAFF.

J is TRBJ1-1 and V is TRBV6-1; D unresolved. The V gene's germline CDR1 is MNHNS and CDR2 SASEGT. The CDR3 covers 12 residues. V dropped 7 bases and J dropped 1 base, with 7 bases sitting between them. In nucleotides, the CDR3 is TGTGCCAGCAAGATGGAGAACACTGAAGCTTTCTTT. Protein sequence: CASKMENTEAFF.

In its sample, this clonotype was seen a few times. The chain carries TRBV4-2 and TRBJ1-5, with unresolved D. V gave up 0 bases and J gave up 3 bases, with 12 bases separating them. This CDR3 is 16 amino acids long. Germline lookup yields CDR1 LGHNA and CDR2 YNFKEQ. The CDR3 bases are TGTGCCAGCAGCCAAGATTGGGGTCTGGACAATCAGCCCCAGCATTTT. Translating it yields CASSQDWGLDNQPQHF.

There are a few counts of this clonotype. This chain joins TRBV6-1 and TRBJ1-5, with 7 bases that match TRBD1. CDR3 length: 15 residues. In germline, CDR1 is MNHNS, CDR2 SASEGT. Germline trimming cut 4 bases from V and 6 bases from J; bases unmatched to any gene: 9. Written as DNA, the CDR3 is TGTGCCAGCAGTGGAAACAGGGGTTCGAGTCAGCCCCAGCATTTT. This encodes CASSGNRGSSQPQHF.

The chain has TRBV5-1 and TRBJ1-3; D is unclear. V lost 0 bases, J lost 4 bases, and 14 bases lay in between. CDR3 size: 16 residues. CDR1 and CDR2 (germline): SGHRS, YFSETQ. CDR3 bases: TGCGCCAGCAGCTTGGCCGGGGTTCTCCGCGGAAACACCATATATTTT. Residues: CASSLAGVLRGNTIYF.

Of note for this clonotype: Being one base from a much bigger clone, this may be a read error. The chain carries TRBV12-3 or TRBV12-4 and TRBJ1-5; 7 bases are shared with TRBD1. Germline trimming cut 7 bases from V and 7 bases from J; bases unmatched to any gene: 13. The CDR3 has 15 residues. CDR3 sequence: CASTKRQRGGQPQHF. Here the CDR3 DNA reads TGTGCCAGCACCAAAAGGCAGAGAGGGGGCCAGCCCCAGCATTTT.

This clonotype was observed at least ten times. The chain links TRBV6-2 or TRBV6-3 to TRBJ2-5; 8 nucleotides align to TRBD2. Germline CDR1 is MNHEY and CDR2 is SVGEGT. V lost 7 bases, J lost 5 bases, and 9 bases stayed unmatched. The CDR3 totals 14 residues. The CDR3 region is CASKESGGPETQYF. DNA for the CDR3: TGTGCCAGCAAGGAAAGCGGGGGTCCGGAGACCCAGTACTTC.

V usage is TRBV27 and J usage is TRBJ2-2; no reliable D call. Germline V gene data show CDR1 as MNHEY and CDR2 as SMNVEV (reference sequence). The CDR3 contains 13 residues. V was shortened by 5 bases and J by 7 bases, with 11 bases between the two germline ends. CDR3 nucleotide sequence: TGTGCCAGCAGTGCCGTAATACACGGGGAGCTGTTTTTT. Translating it yields CASSAVIHGELFF.

This clonotype was counted at least ten times. The rearrangement links TRBV6-9 to TRBJ2-1, with 9 bases lining up with TRBD2. Germline CDR1 reads MNHGY; CDR2 reads SVAAGI. The CDR3 loop spans 16 amino acids. Trimming removed 0 bases from V and 4 bases from J; junction bases left unmatched: 4. The DNA of the CDR3 is TGTGCCAGCAGTTATTCCGTAGCGGGGGAGTACAATGAGCAGTTCTTC. Translating gives CASSYSVAGEYNEQFF.

This clonotype was counted at least ten times. The chain links TRBV9 to TRBJ1-1; D is uncertain. CDR3 length: 13 residues. Per germline, CDR1 SGDLS and CDR2 YYNGEE. V shed 1 base and J shed 4 bases, with 8 bases lying between them. CDR3 coding DNA: TGTGCCAGCAGCGTACAGGTGGGCACTGAAGCTTTCTTT. Translation: CASSVQVGTEAFF.

This clonotype was counted between two and nine times. The chain links TRBV12-3 or TRBV12-4 to TRBJ2-3, with a weak D call TRBD1 (6 bases). The CDR3 runs 16 residues. V gave up 1 base and J gave up 1 base, with 12 bases separating them. The CDR3: CASSLGTGLGTDTQYF. The CDR3 nucleotides read TGTGCCAGCAGTTTAGGAACAGGGCTGGGCACAGATACGCAGTATTTT.

This clonotype turned up a few times. This chain connects TRBV19 to TRBJ1-1, with D perhaps matching TRBD1 (6 bases). V lost 2 bases to trimming and J lost 0 bases, with 16 bases between them. CDR3 length: 17 residues. The germline gives CDR1 LNHDA, CDR2 SQIVND (reference sequence). As DNA, the CDR3 is TGTGCCAGTAGTATACTTGGGGCAGGGGCTTTGAACACTGAAGCTTTCTTT. The encoded protein is CASSILGAGALNTEAFF. The variable domain in full, completed from reference TRBV19 and TRBJ1-1, reads DGGITQSPKYLFRKEGQNVTLSCEQNLNHDAMYWYRQDPGQGLRLIYYSQIVNDFQKGDIAEGYSVSREKKESFPLTVTSAQKNPTAFYLCASSILGAGALNTEAFFGQGTRLTVV.

This clonotype was observed at least ten times. This chain uses TRBV18 with TRBJ2-6, with D hard to call. The CDR3 runs to 15 residues. V dropped 3 bases and J dropped 0 bases, with 6 bases sitting between them. Germline lookup yields CDR1 KGHSH and CDR2 LQKENI. The CDR3 sequence is CASSPVRSGANVLTF. In nucleotides, the CDR3 is TGTGCCAGCTCACCCGTGCGCTCTGGGGCCAACGTCCTGACTTTC.

There are many counts of this clonotype. The gene calls are TRBV7-8 and TRBJ2-3, with 11 bases identical to TRBD2. Germline loops: CDR1 SGHVS, CDR2 FQNEAQ. This CDR3 is built from 15 residues. After removal of 3 bases from V and 5 bases from J, the junction contained 4 bases not matched to a gene. CDR3 sequence reads: CASSLGLAVEDTQYF. The CDR3 nucleotides are TGTGCCAGCAGCTTGGGACTAGCGGTGGAAGATACGCAGTATTTT.

This clonotype was recorded a few times. CDR3 bases: TGCAGCCACCGACAGAAGTCAATGGAGACCCAGTACTTC. It codes for CSHRQKSMETQYF. The gene calls are TRBV29-1 and TRBJ2-5, with TRBD1 as a possible D gene (5 bases). Deletions cut 8 bases from V and 5 bases from J, with 18 bases between. This CDR3 contains 13 residues. Germline V gene sequence: CDR1 SQVTM, CDR2 ANQGSEA.

This clonotype was recorded a few times. The V gene is TRBV5-1, the J gene TRBJ2-1, with D possibly being TRBD2 (5 bases). The CDR3 is made up of 16 amino acids. V shed 0 bases and J shed 8 bases, with 18 bases lying between them. The germline V gene has CDR1 SGHRS and CDR2 YFSETQ. CDR3 protein: CASSLVGGQVLDEQFF. Here the CDR3 DNA reads TGCGCCAGCAGCTTGGTGGGCGGGCAGGTTTTGGATGAGCAGTTCTTC.

The table lists this clonotype with many counts. This rearrangement joins TRBV15 to TRBJ1-1; the match to TRBD1 covers 7 bases. The CDR3 is 14 amino acids. CDR1 and CDR2 from the germline V gene are LNHNV and YYDKDF (reference sequence). V gave up 3 bases and J gave up 4 bases; unmatched junction bases: 5. CDR3 amino acids: CATSRTGRSTEAFF. The DNA of the CDR3 is TGTGCCACCAGCAGGACAGGGAGAAGCACTGAAGCTTTCTTT.